The 13 T cell receptor beta chains reported below all come from one sample, sequenced in a study of control samples from healthy donors and cancer patients. The data were produced by immunoSEQ multiplex PCR, yet TCRdb's version contains in-frame clones alone and is incomplete. The data show around 140,000 clones, over 85% seen once. The sequencing sample was made of blood. Receptor source: a man aged 18 to 29 in good health.

V gene TRBV7-2 combines with J gene TRBJ2-7, with 14 nucleotides matching TRBD2. After removal of 7 bases from V and 2 bases from J, the junction contained 10 bases not matched to a gene. The CDR3 sequence is 17 residues long. The germline CDR1 and CDR2 sequences are SGHTA and FQGNSA. The CDR3 region has the DNA TGTGCCAGCACTCCCCAGCTGGGACTAGCGGGGGCCTACGAGCAGTACTTC. Its translation is CASTPQLGLAGAYEQYF.

The chain recombines TRBV6-5 with TRBJ1-2; D ambiguous. Trimming shortened V by 0 bases and J by 5 bases, and 7 bases separated the two germline ends. This CDR3 comprises 13 residues. CDR1 and CDR2 (germline): MNHEY, SVGAGI. The CDR3 loop is CASSYSTGYGYTF. The CDR3 coding sequence is TGTGCCAGCAGTTACTCGACGGGTTATGGCTACACCTTC.

The V gene is TRBV9, the J gene TRBJ2-7; TRBD1 might be the D (7 bases). The CDR3 loop spans 15 amino acids. CDR1 and CDR2 (germline): SGDLS, YYNGEE. V lost 0 bases to trimming and J lost 4 bases, with 14 bases between them. The CDR3 region is CASSVAPGGSYEQYF. The CDR3 nucleotides are TGTGCCAGCAGCGTAGCTCCAGGGGGGTCTTACGAGCAGTACTTC.

This chain links TRBV11-2 with TRBJ2-2; D ambiguous. This CDR3 has 14 amino acids. The V gene lost 1 base and the J gene lost 3 bases, with 6 bases spanning the gap. CDR1 and CDR2 (germline): SGHAT, FQNNGV. The DNA for the CDR3 is TGTGCCAGCAGCTTAGGATCAGACACCGGGGAGCTGTTTTTT. This sequence encodes CASSLGSDTGELFF.

This clone qualifies as medium-sized. The genes are TRBV12-3 or TRBV12-4 and TRBJ2-3; no reliable D call. Between the trimmed V and J ends, which lost 3 bases and 4 bases, there was a span of 5 bases. The CDR3 covers 12 residues. Here the CDR3 reads CASSFAPDTQYF. The CDR3 nucleotides are TGTGCCAGCAGTTTCGCCCCAGATACGCAGTATTTT.

The V call is TRBV3-1 (or the pseudogene TRBV3-2), the J call TRBJ2-3, with no clear D. The germline V and J ends were trimmed by 0 bases and 10 bases, with 17 bases remaining between them. The V gene's germline CDR1 is LGHDT and CDR2 YNNKEL (reference sequence). CDR3 size: 15 residues. CDR3: CASSQDSLVARAQYF. CDR3 in DNA: TGTGCCAGCAGCCAAGATAGTCTGGTGGCTAGGGCGCAGTATTTT.

This sequence joins TRBV5-1 and TRBJ2-3, with D possibly TRBD2 on 5 matching bases. Germline V gene data show CDR1 as SGHRS and CDR2 as YFSETQ. CDR3 size: 15 residues. V lost 4 bases and J lost 1, with 13 bases in between. CDR3 coding DNA: TGCGCCAGCAGCCGGGATACACGGCGCACAGATACGCAGTATTTT. This translates into CASSRDTRRTDTQYF.

The chain uses TRBV5-4 and TRBJ2-7; TRBD2 might be the D (6 bases). CDR1 and CDR2 from the germline V gene are SGHNT and YYREEE (reference sequence). The CDR3 runs 14 residues. Trimming removed 3 bases from V and 0 bases from J, with 10 bases in between. Here the CDR3 reads CASSSRGNSYEQYF. The CDR3 nucleotides are TGTGCCAGCAGCTCTCGGGGGAACTCCTACGAGCAGTACTTC. The complete variable domain, with remaining parts taken from reference TRBV5-4 and TRBJ2-7, reads ETGVTQSPTHLIKTRGQQVTLRCSSQSGHNTVSWYQQALGQGPQFIFQYYREEENGRGNFPPRFSGLQFPNYSSELNVNALELDDSALYLCASSSRGNSYEQYFGPGTRLTVT.

The rearrangement uses TRBV7-2 and TRBJ1-5; D is unresolved. Germline assignment: CDR1 SGHTA and CDR2 FQGNSA. The V and J ends lost 0 bases and 5 bases respectively, with 11 bases between them. The CDR3 spans 15 residues. The CDR3 DNA follows: TGTGCCAGCAGCTTAGCCTCGAACAGTCATCAGCCCCAGCATTTT. Its translation is CASSLASNSHQPQHF.

The rearrangement links TRBV30 to TRBJ2-7; 7 bases match TRBD2. With 0 bases clipped from V and 2 bases from J, the junction kept 4 bases outside the gene matches. CDR3 length: 14 amino acids. Germline values: CDR1 GTSNPN, CDR2 SVGIG (reference sequence). The CDR3 loop is CAWSVQRGTYEQYF. The CDR3 nucleotides read TGTGCCTGGAGTGTACAGCGGGGAACCTACGAGCAGTACTTC. Complete variable domain (other parts from reference TRBV30 and TRBJ2-7): SQTIHQWPATLVQPVGSPLSLECTVEGTSNPNLYWYRQAAGRGLQLLFYSVGIGQISSEVPQNLSASRPQDRQFILSSKKLLLSDSGFYLCAWSVQRGTYEQYFGPGTRLTVT.

The chain combines TRBV5-1 with TRBJ1-5; D unresolved. Germline CDR1 and CDR2: SGHRS and YFSETQ. This CDR3 has 15 amino acids. The V gene lost 0 bases and the J gene lost 4 bases, with 11 bases spanning the gap. This CDR3 is CASSLDGRLNQPQHF. The CDR3 nucleotides are TGCGCCAGCAGCTTGGACGGTCGGTTAAATCAGCCCCAGCATTTT.

The chain uses TRBV19 and TRBJ1-3, with D unresolved. The CDR3 loop spans 11 amino acids. CDR1 LNHDA and CDR2 SQIVND come from the germline V gene (reference sequence). V was trimmed by 10 bases and J by 4 bases, leaving 8 bases between them. This CDR3 is CAIYTGNTIYF. CDR3 DNA: TGTGCCATTTACACCGGAAACACCATATATTTT. The variable domain in full, with the rest retrieved from reference TRBV19 and TRBJ1-3, is DGGITQSPKYLFRKEGQNVTLSCEQNLNHDAMYWYRQDPGQGLRLIYYSQIVNDFQKGDIAEGYSVSREKKESFPLTVTSAQKNPTAFYLCAIYTGNTIYFGEGSWLTVV.

The V call is TRBV6-5, the J call TRBJ1-5, with D uncertain. The CDR3 totals 13 residues. V gave up 7 bases and J gave up 4 bases, with 11 bases separating them. Germline loops: CDR1 MNHEY, CDR2 SVGAGI. CDR3 sequence (DNA): TGTGCCAGCAATATGGGTAGGAATCAGCCCCAGCATTTT. This encodes CASNMGRNQPQHF.